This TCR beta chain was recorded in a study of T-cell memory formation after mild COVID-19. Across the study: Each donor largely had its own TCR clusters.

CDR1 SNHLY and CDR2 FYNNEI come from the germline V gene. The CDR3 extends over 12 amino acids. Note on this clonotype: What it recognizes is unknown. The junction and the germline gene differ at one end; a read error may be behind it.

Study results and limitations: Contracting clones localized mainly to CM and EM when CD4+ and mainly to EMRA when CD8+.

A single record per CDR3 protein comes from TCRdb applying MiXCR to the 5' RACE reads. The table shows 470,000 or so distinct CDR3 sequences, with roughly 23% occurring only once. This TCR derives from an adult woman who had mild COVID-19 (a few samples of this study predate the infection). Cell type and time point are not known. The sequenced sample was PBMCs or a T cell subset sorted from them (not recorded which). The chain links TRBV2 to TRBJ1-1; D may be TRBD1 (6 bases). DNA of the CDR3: TGTGCCAGCAGTGCACTACCTGGACAGCCCGTTTTT. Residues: CASSALPGQPVF.